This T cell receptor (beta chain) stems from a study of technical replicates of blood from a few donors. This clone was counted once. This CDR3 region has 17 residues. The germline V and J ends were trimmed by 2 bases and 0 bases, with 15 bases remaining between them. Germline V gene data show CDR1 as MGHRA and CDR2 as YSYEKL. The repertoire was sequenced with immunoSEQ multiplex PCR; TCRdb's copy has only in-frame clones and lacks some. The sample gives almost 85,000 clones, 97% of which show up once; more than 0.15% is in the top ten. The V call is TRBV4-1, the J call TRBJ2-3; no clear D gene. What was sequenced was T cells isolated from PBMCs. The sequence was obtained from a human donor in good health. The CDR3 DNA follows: TGCGCCAGCAGCCAAATTAACCTACCCGATAGCACAGATACGCAGTATTTT. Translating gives CASSQINLPDSTDTQYF.